One and the same sample provided the 20 T cell receptor beta chains below, sequenced in a study of T cells in Graves' hyperthyroidism and ophthalmopathy. Amplification of TCR beta CDR3 regions was performed using RNA transcripts as template. HTBI primers were used for first-round RT-PCR of the TCR CDR3. Each CDR3 protein is one row after TCRdb ran MiXCR on the multiplex PCR reads. The repertoire holds 250,000 to 300,000 distinct CDR3 sequences, with 15% to 20% as singletons. Material for sequencing was blood. Every receptor here comes from a woman aged 55 to 70 with Graves' ophthalmopathy.

This clonotype appeared many times. The V call is TRBV20-1, the J call TRBJ1-2, with 10 bases lining up with TRBD1. Germline loops: CDR1 DFQATT, CDR2 SNEGSKA (reference sequence). J was trimmed by 8 bases and V by 5 bases; bases with no gene match: 5. This CDR3 contains 12 residues. The CDR3 loop is CSAWTGGRGYTF. The DNA of the CDR3 is TGCAGTGCTTGGACAGGGGGTAGAGGCTACACCTTC.

The rearrangement joins TRBV19 to TRBJ1-5; possibly TRBD1 for D (5 bases). Germline CDR1 and CDR2: LNHDA and SQIVND (reference sequence). This CDR3 has 14 residues. V shed 3 bases and J shed 4 bases, with 10 bases lying between them. This chain's CDR3 is CASSISGFNQPQHF. CDR3 in DNA: TGTGCCAGTAGTATTTCAGGGTTTAATCAGCCCCAGCATTTT.

This clonotype was seen at least ten times. The chain is built from TRBV28 and TRBJ1-1; D is undetermined. The germline gives CDR1 MDHEN, CDR2 SYDVKM. The V end lost 6 bases, the J end lost 0 bases, and 14 bases lay between the germline ends. CDR3 length: 15 amino acids. DNA for the CDR3: TGTGCCAGCAGCCCACGCGGACTGCTGAACACTGAAGCTTTCTTT. As protein: CASSPRGLLNTEAFF.

This clonotype came up many times. This sequence joins TRBV30 and TRBJ1-1, with D maybe TRBD1 (6 bases). V gave up 4 bases and J gave up 1 base, with 10 bases separating them. CDR1 GTSNPN and CDR2 SVGIG come from the germline V gene (reference sequence). This CDR3 has 13 amino acids. DNA of the CDR3: TGTGCCTGGACCATGACAGGGAACACTGAAGCTTTCTTT. Protein product: CAWTMTGNTEAFF. The entire variable domain, with the rest obtained from reference TRBV30 and TRBJ1-1, is as follows: SQTIHQWPATLVQPVGSPLSLECTVEGTSNPNLYWYRQAAGRGLQLLFYSVGIGQISSEVPQNLSASRPQDRQFILSSKKLLLSDSGFYLCAWTMTGNTEAFFGQGTRLTVV.

This clonotype has only a few counts. At one boundary the junction diverges from the germline segment, which might be a read error. CDR3 sequence: CSVAGLAPYEQYF. The CDR3 bases are TGCAGCGTTGCCGGACTAGCGCCCTACGAGCAATACTTC. This chain connects TRBV29-1 to TRBJ2-7, with TRBD2 matching 9 bases. Germline CDR1 SQVTM, CDR2 ANQGSEA. This CDR3 has 13 amino acids.

The chain carries TRBV28 and TRBJ2-3, with D perhaps TRBD1 (5 bases). V lost 1 base to trimming and J lost 0 bases, with 11 bases between them. The CDR3 runs 16 residues. CDR1 and CDR2 (germline): MDHEN, SYDVKM. The chain's CDR3 is CASSLFGQLSTDTQYF. DNA for the CDR3: TGTGCCAGCAGTTTATTTGGACAACTAAGCACAGATACGCAGTATTTT.

This clonotype was observed at least ten times. The chain links TRBV6-1 to TRBJ1-2, with D unresolved. CDR1 is MNHNS and CDR2 is SASEGT in the germline V gene. This CDR3 has 10 residues. Trimming removed 9 bases from V and 6 bases from J, with 8 bases in between. This CDR3 is CASLVDGYTF. The CDR3 nucleotides read TGTGCCAGTCTGGTGGATGGCTACACCTTC.

The chain's CDR3 is CASSLNFQGYGATQTGSHRFF. CDR3 bases: TGTGCCAGCTCACTCAATTTTCAGGGGTACGGCGCCACACAAACTGGGTCCCATCGGTTCTTC. The rearrangement joins TRBV28 to TRBJ2-1; perhaps TRBD1 as D (6 bases). CDR1 is MDHEN and CDR2 is SYDVKM in the germline V gene. Trimming took 8 bases from V and 15 from J, leaving 47 bases between them. This CDR3 has 21 amino acids.

This clonotype was found a few times. The V call is TRBV30, the J call TRBJ2-2; D is unresolved. Between the trimmed V and J ends, which lost 2 bases and 4 bases, there was a span of 17 bases. Per the germline V gene, CDR1 is GTSNPN and CDR2 is SVGIG (reference sequence). The CDR3 is 16 amino acids. The CDR3 DNA follows: TGTGCCTGGAGTTCACTCGTCCGGTCCGTCACCGGGGAGCTGTTTTTT. Protein: CAWSSLVRSVTGELFF.

The chain combines TRBV27 with TRBJ1-3; possibly TRBD1 for D (6 bases). Germline V CDR1 and CDR2: MNHEY, SMNVEV (reference sequence). The CDR3 loop spans 14 amino acids. V lost 5 bases and J lost 4, with 12 bases in between. The CDR3 region is CASSTQGPGNTIYF. The CDR3 nucleotides are TGTGCCAGCAGTACTCAGGGGCCCGGAAACACCATATATTTT.

This chain joins TRBV28 and TRBJ2-1; D is perhaps TRBD2 (6 bases). V lost 6 bases, J lost 1 base, and 10 bases lay in between. The CDR3 runs to 14 residues. CDR1 and CDR2 from the germline V gene are MDHEN and SYDVKM. CDR3 sequence reads: CASREGPSYNEQFF. DNA of the CDR3: TGTGCCAGCAGGGAGGGCCCTTCCTACAATGAGCAGTTCTTC.

This chain connects TRBV28 to TRBJ2-5; D is perhaps TRBD1 (6 bases). The V gene's germline CDR1 is MDHEN and CDR2 SYDVKM. CDR3 length: 16 amino acids. V gave up 5 bases and J gave up 6 bases, with 22 bases separating them. The CDR3 sequence is CASSGPGHNPKQTQYF. DNA of the CDR3: TGTGCCAGCAGTGGACCGGGACACAACCCCAAACAGACCCAGTACTTC.

This clonotype was detected ten times or more. This chain uses TRBV6-1 with TRBJ1-2; 9 bases align to TRBD1. Germline V CDR1 and CDR2: MNHNS, SASEGT. This CDR3 region has 14 residues. Trimming cost V 9 bases and J 4 bases; bases outside gene matches: 9. CDR3 in DNA: TGTGCCAGTAGCCCGGGACAGGGCCGCTATGGCTACACCTTC. This translates into CASSPGQGRYGYTF.

Worth noting for this clonotype: A much larger clone is a single base away; this may be a read error. This chain joins TRBV27 and TRBJ2-7; D is perhaps TRBD1 (6 bases). Judging by the DNA end, TRBJ2-1 fits better; the J call may be wrong. Germline assignment: CDR1 MNHEY and CDR2 SMNVEV (reference sequence). The CDR3 loop spans 11 amino acids. The CDR3 DNA is TGTGCCACCAGCAGGGGTTACGAGCAGTTCTTC. Encoded protein: CATSRGYEQFF.

In this sample, this clonotype turned up many times. This chain uses TRBV20-1 with TRBJ2-1, with no clear D. V was shortened by 1 base and J by 0 bases, with 19 bases between the two germline ends. The germline V gene has CDR1 DFQATT and CDR2 SNEGSKA (reference sequence). This CDR3 spans 18 amino acids. CDR3 nucleotide sequence: TGCAGTGCTAGAGGCTACGCAACAGCTACAATCTCCTACAATGAGCAGTTCTTC. This codes for CSARGYATATISYNEQFF.

This clonotype was seen a handful of times. The rearrangement joins TRBV6-5 to TRBJ2-2; 11 bases match TRBD2. Losses at the gene ends were 4 bases for V and 3 bases for J; bases not matched to a gene: 10. In germline, CDR1 is MNHEY, CDR2 SVGAGI. CDR3 length: 18 amino acids. In DNA, the CDR3 is TGTGCCAGCAGTTCCCCCGGTCTAGCGGGAGGACACACCGGGGAGCTGTTTTTT. This translates into CASSSPGLAGGHTGELFF.

This clonotype was observed a handful of times. The genes are TRBV20-1 and TRBJ2-5, with 8 bases aligning to TRBD1. CDR3 length: 15 residues. V was clipped by 3 bases and J by 5 bases; unmatched bases: 11. CDR1 is DFQATT and CDR2 is SNEGSKA in the germline V gene (reference sequence). This CDR3 reads CSARRNRGVWETQYF. For the CDR3, the DNA is TGCAGTGCTAGGAGGAACAGGGGGGTATGGGAGACCCAGTACTTC.

The chain links TRBV6-2 or TRBV6-3 to TRBJ1-6; a possible D gene is TRBD1 (6 bases). Trimming removed 1 base from V and 7 bases from J, with 11 bases in between. There are 15 residues in the CDR3. Germline V gene sequence: CDR1 MNHEY, CDR2 SVGEGT. The CDR3 region has the DNA TGTGCCAGCAGTTACTACAGGGTGGGCAATTCACCCCTCCACTTT. Its translation is CASSYYRVGNSPLHF.

This clonotype was counted ten times or more. The chain recombines TRBV12-3 or TRBV12-4 with TRBJ1-1; no firm D call. The CDR3 is 12 residues long. V lost 3 bases to trimming and J lost 1 base, with 3 bases between them. CDR3 bases: TGTGCCAGCAGTTTCGGGAACACTGAAGCTTTCTTT. As protein: CASSFGNTEAFF.

Many counts were recorded for this clonotype. The gene calls are TRBV7-6 and TRBJ1-1; TRBD1 matches 7 bases. The CDR3 is 15 residues long. Unmatched junction bases numbered 3, after V lost 1 base and J lost 1 base. Germline V CDR1 and CDR2: SGHVS, FNYEAQ. The CDR3 sequence: CASSLVGGENTEAFF. The CDR3, as DNA: TGTGCCAGCAGCTTAGTAGGGGGCGAGAACACTGAAGCTTTCTTT.